This TCR beta chain is drawn from a study of breast tumors, draining lymph nodes, adjacent tissues. Findings of the study overall: Tumor and nontumor repertoires were significantly more similar in luminal-like than in basal-like breast cancer.

Breast cancer patients provided tissue from their axillary draining lymph nodes. V trimming: 9 bases; J trimming: 7 bases; junction bases outside the gene matches: 13. CDR3 length: 14 amino acids. CDR1 is SNHLY, CDR2 FYNNEI, per germline. Many counts were recorded for this clonotype. Antigen specificity is unknown. TCRdb re-derived calls from the multiplex PCR reads in MiXCR, one entry per CDR3 protein. The profile shows fewer than 150,000 distinct CDR3 sequences, less than 25% of them singletons. The TCR originated in a female donor with breast cancer. Some clones in this sample may be carry-over from other donors' samples. V and J are TRBV2 and TRBJ2-7; 9 bases align to TRBD2. Sequencing was performed on axillary lymph node tissue. DNA of the CDR3: TGTGCCAGAGAAATAGCGGGAGTAACTGGTGAGCAGTACTTC. Its protein product is CAREIAGVTGEQYF.